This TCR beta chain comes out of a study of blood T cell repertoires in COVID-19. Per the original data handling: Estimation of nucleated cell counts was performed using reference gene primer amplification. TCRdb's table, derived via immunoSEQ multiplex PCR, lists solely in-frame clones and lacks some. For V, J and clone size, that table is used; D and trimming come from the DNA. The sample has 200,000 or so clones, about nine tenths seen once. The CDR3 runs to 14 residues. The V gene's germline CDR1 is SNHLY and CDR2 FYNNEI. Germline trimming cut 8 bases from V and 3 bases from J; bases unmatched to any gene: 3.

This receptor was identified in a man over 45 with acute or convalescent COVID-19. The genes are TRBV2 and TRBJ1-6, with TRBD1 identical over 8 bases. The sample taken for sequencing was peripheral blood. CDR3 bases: TGTGCCAGCGACAGGGGAGGCTATAATTCACCCCTCCACTTT. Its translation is CASDRGGYNSPLHF.